Following are 29 T cell receptor beta chains from one sample sequenced in a study of blood T cells in healthy people across ages. Primers used in a second PCR of about 6 to 11 cycles were a sample-barcoded 5' primer and a J-beta primer mix. TCRdb reprocessed the 5' RACE reads via MiXCR and lists one record per CDR3 protein. The sample lists about 700,000 distinct CDR3 sequences, roughly 32% seen once, with 15% in the top ten. The sequencing sample was made of blood. Receptor source: a woman older than 75 in good health.

This clonotype has a count of ten or more. The rearrangement links TRBV27 to TRBJ2-3, with a weak D call TRBD1 (5 bases). The V and J ends lost 3 bases and 3 bases respectively, with 16 bases between them. CDR3 size: 16 residues. From germline, CDR1 is MNHEY and CDR2 SMNVEV (reference sequence). CDR3 coding DNA: TGTGCCAGCAGTTTGGTGACACTGGGGCGGACAGATACGCAGTATTTT. It yields the protein CASSLVTLGRTDTQYF.

CDR3 DNA: TGTGCCAGCAGCGTAGAGGGCAGGGTGACCGGGGAGCTGTTTTTT. Its protein product is CASSVEGRVTGELFF. The gene calls are TRBV9 and TRBJ2-2, with D perhaps TRBD1 (5 bases). The CDR3 runs 15 residues. Trimming cost V 0 bases and J 5 bases, with 11 bases left between them. CDR1 is SGDLS, CDR2 YYNGEE, per germline.

At least ten counts were recorded for this clonotype. This chain links TRBV7-2 with TRBJ1-5; D unclear. Germline CDR1 and CDR2: SGHTA and FQGNSA. The germline V and J ends were trimmed by 5 bases and 1 base, with 6 bases remaining between them. This CDR3 is built from 13 residues. CDR3 coding DNA: TGTGCCAGCAGCCGATGGAGCAATCAGCCCCAGCATTTT. Translated: CASSRWSNQPQHF. Complete variable domain (other parts from reference TRBV7-2 and TRBJ1-5): GAGVSQSPSNKVTEKGKDVELRCDPISGHTALYWYRQSLGQGLEFLIYFQGNSAPDKSGLPSDRFSAERTGGSVSTLTIQRTQQEDSAVYLCASSRWSNQPQHFGDGTRLSIL.

This sequence joins TRBV7-8 and TRBJ1-2, with D perhaps matching TRBD1 (5 bases). The V and J ends lost 1 base and 8 bases respectively, with 14 bases between them. The CDR3 has 14 residues. Germline CDR1 SGHVS, CDR2 FQNEAQ. The CDR3 coding sequence is TGTGCCAGCAGCTTAGGCGCGGGGGGTAGGGGCTACACCTTC. This codes for CASSLGAGGRGYTF.

Many counts were recorded for this clonotype. The chain carries TRBV14 and TRBJ1-2; 8 bases agree with TRBD1. Germline CDR1 reads SGHDN; CDR2 reads FVKESK. CDR3 size: 16 residues. Trimming cost V 4 bases and J 4 bases; bases outside gene matches: 11. DNA of the CDR3: TGTGCCAGCAGCCCCCGGGACAGGTTCAACGGCTATGGCTACACCTTC. Translated: CASSPRDRFNGYGYTF.

This clonotype was observed a handful of times. CDR3 DNA: TGCAGTGCTAAACCGGGACAGGACCGGGGGAGCAATCAGCCCCAGCATTTT. Translated: CSAKPGQDRGSNQPQHF. This chain uses TRBV20-1 with TRBJ1-5; 8 positions agree with TRBD1. Germline trimming cut 4 bases from V and 1 base from J; bases unmatched to any gene: 12. CDR1 and CDR2 (germline): DFQATT, SNEGSKA (reference sequence). The CDR3 runs 17 residues.

This chain joins TRBV30 and TRBJ2-7; D may be TRBD1 or TRBD2 (5 bases each). CDR1 GTSNPN and CDR2 SVGIG come from the germline V gene (reference sequence). This CDR3 comprises 11 residues. The V gene lost 8 bases and the J gene lost 2 bases, with 10 bases spanning the gap. The CDR3 sequence: CAGTRAYEQYF. DNA for the CDR3: TGTGCCGGGACCAGGGCCTACGAGCAGTACTTC.

Many counts were recorded for this clonotype. The rearrangement links TRBV7-2 to TRBJ2-5; 8 bases are shared with TRBD2. The CDR3 runs to 14 residues. After removal of 6 bases from V and 1 base from J, the junction contained 4 bases not matched to a gene. The germline V gene encodes CDR1 SGHTA and CDR2 FQGNSA. The CDR3: CASSRGGTQETQYF. In DNA form, the CDR3 reads TGTGCCAGCAGTCGCGGGGGGACCCAAGAGACCCAGTACTTC.

This clonotype was seen only a few times. V gene TRBV30 combines with J gene TRBJ2-3, with 9 positions matching TRBD2. V dropped 4 bases and J dropped 2; count of bases not matched to a gene: 7. Germline-derived CDR1 and CDR2 are GTSNPN and SVGIG (reference sequence). This CDR3 is built from 15 residues. Here the CDR3 reads CAWTKRGDYTDTQYF. The DNA for the CDR3 is TGTGCCTGGACTAAGCGGGGGGATTACACAGATACGCAGTATTTT.

For this clonotype: A single base separates this from a much larger clone, so it may be a read error. The chain has TRBV5-6 and TRBJ2-5; 10 nucleotides align to TRBD1. The CDR3 is 16 residues long. The germline V gene encodes CDR1 SGHDT and CDR2 YYEEEE. The CDR3 here is CTSSYQGQGTQETQYF. CDR3 in DNA: TGTACCAGCAGCTATCAGGGACAGGGGACACAAGAGACCCAGTACTTC.

With regard to this clonotype: Possible read error: a much larger clone is one base away. The chain is built from TRBV10-3 and TRBJ1-2; no definite D call. Between the trimmed V and J ends, which lost 6 bases and 10 bases, there was a span of 15 bases. Germline lookup yields CDR1 ENHRY and CDR2 SYGVKD. This CDR3 region has 12 residues. The CDR3 sequence is CAIRMEGGDYTF. CDR3 sequence (DNA): TGTGCCATCAGGATGGAGGGAGGAGACTACACCTTC.

A remark on this clonotype: A much larger clone lies one base from this, so it may be a read error. The chain is built from TRBV6-2 or TRBV6-3 and TRBJ1-1, with 8 bases aligning to TRBD1. The CDR3 runs 13 residues. The germline V gene has CDR1 MNHEY and CDR2 SVGEGT. The chain's CDR3 is CASRLQGATDAFF. In DNA, the CDR3 is TGTGCCAGCAGACTCCAGGGGGCCACTGACGCTTTCTTT.

V usage is TRBV27 and J usage is TRBJ1-4; 7 bases line up with TRBD1. The trim removed 3 bases at V and 4 bases at J, leaving 11 bases unmatched. This CDR3 comprises 17 residues. Germline loops: CDR1 MNHEY, CDR2 SMNVEV (reference sequence). CDR3 protein: CASSLFSPGQINEKLFF. In DNA form, the CDR3 reads TGTGCCAGCAGTTTGTTTAGTCCGGGACAGATTAATGAAAAACTGTTTTTT.

With respect to this clonotype: Possible read error: a much larger clone is one base away. V and J are TRBV12-3 or TRBV12-4 and TRBJ2-3; 14 bases agree with TRBD2. This CDR3 has 16 amino acids. The CDR3 region is CASTGTSGGGTDAQYF. As DNA, the CDR3 is TGTGCCAGCACCGGGACTAGCGGGGGAGGCACAGATGCGCAGTATTTT.

This clonotype has a count of ten or more. The V gene is TRBV4-2, the J gene TRBJ1-5; D call uncertain. This CDR3 comprises 15 residues. From germline, CDR1 is LGHNA and CDR2 YNFKEQ. V was pared by 0 bases and J by 8 bases, with 14 bases between. The CDR3 loop is CASSQDGATGEPQHF. CDR3 bases: TGTGCCAGCAGCCAAGATGGTGCGACCGGAGAGCCCCAGCATTTT.

This clonotype has just a few counts. The chain couples TRBV5-1 to TRBJ1-2, with TRBD1 as a possible D gene (6 bases). In germline, CDR1 is SGHRS, CDR2 YFSETQ. The CDR3 loop spans 15 amino acids. V gave up 0 bases and J gave up 7 bases, with 16 bases separating them. The CDR3 loop reads CASSLEGQGSGGYTF. As DNA, the CDR3 is TGCGCCAGCAGCTTGGAGGGGCAGGGGAGTGGTGGCTACACCTTC.

In this sample, this clonotype turned up many times. The CDR3 DNA follows: TGCAGTGCTAGACCGACAGGGCCAAATTCACCCCTCCACTTT. Amino acid sequence: CSARPTGPNSPLHF. This rearrangement joins TRBV20-1 to TRBJ1-6, with TRBD1 matching over 7 bases. The V and J ends lost 2 bases and 7 bases, in that order; junction bases with no gene match: 5. The CDR3 loop spans 14 amino acids. The germline V gene has CDR1 DFQATT and CDR2 SNEGSKA (reference sequence).

This clonotype was seen ten or more times. This chain uses TRBV27 with TRBJ1-2; 8 nucleotides match TRBD1. Germline CDR1 and CDR2: MNHEY and SMNVEV (reference sequence). The CDR3 loop spans 13 amino acids. V dropped 6 bases and J dropped 7; count of bases not matched to a gene: 7. CDR3 DNA: TGTGCCAGCAGGATGGACAGGGACGGTGGCTACACCTTC. It yields the protein CASRMDRDGGYTF.

In the case of this clonotype: The germline gene is not matched at one end of the junction; a read error may be the cause. The chain joins TRBV20-1 to TRBJ2-7, with a weak D call TRBD2 (5 bases). The CDR3 is made up of 14 amino acids. Germline CDR1 DFQATT, CDR2 SNEGSKA (reference sequence). CDR3 protein: CSASSPTQRETRYF. CDR3 coding DNA: TGCAGCGCTAGTTCGCCCACTCAGAGGGAGACCCGGTACTTC.

V and J are TRBV20-1 and TRBJ2-3; 9 bases fit TRBD2. The trim removed 0 bases at V and 6 bases at J, leaving 10 bases unmatched. From germline, CDR1 is DFQATT and CDR2 SNEGSKA (reference sequence). This CDR3 is built from 16 residues. The DNA for the CDR3 is TGCAGTGCTAGAGACTCGCAGCGGGAGGTTATGGATACGCAGTATTTT. It yields the protein CSARDSQREVMDTQYF.

The chain employs TRBV27 and TRBJ2-2; 7 bases are a match to TRBD1. The CDR3 spans 18 residues. J lost 5 bases, V lost 5 bases, and 17 bases had no gene match. Germline CDR1 MNHEY, CDR2 SMNVEV (reference sequence). As DNA, the CDR3 is TGTGCCAGCAGTCCCAAAACCCCAAACAGGGGAGCAACCGGGGAGCTGTTTTTT. This sequence encodes CASSPKTPNRGATGELFF.

The chain links TRBV10-3 to TRBJ2-7; 8 nucleotides match TRBD1. The CDR3 runs to 16 residues. With V trimmed by 4 bases and J by 0 bases, 8 bases remained unmatched. The germline gives CDR1 ENHRY, CDR2 SYGVKD. CDR3 protein: CAISGGQGALSYEQYF. The DNA of the CDR3 is TGTGCCATCAGTGGGGGGCAGGGGGCTCTCTCCTACGAGCAGTACTTC.

The chain employs TRBV7-3 and TRBJ2-7; 8 positions match TRBD1. V was clipped by 0 bases and J by 2 bases; unmatched bases: 12. The V gene's germline CDR1 is SGHTA and CDR2 FQGTGA. There are 18 residues in the CDR3. For the CDR3, the DNA is TGTGCCAGCAGCTTAACCGGGGCTGACAGGGGCACCCCCTACGAGCAGTACGTC. Protein product: CASSLTGADRGTPYEQYV.

V is TRBV5-4 and J is TRBJ2-3, with a possible D match to TRBD2 (5 bases). The CDR3 is 13 residues long. Looked up from germline, CDR1 is SGHNT and CDR2 is YYREEE (reference sequence). Between the trimmed V and J ends, which lost 3 bases and 6 bases, there was a span of 11 bases. The CDR3 loop is CASSYNQRDTQYF. The CDR3 DNA reads as TGTGCCAGCAGCTACAACCAGCGGGATACGCAGTATTTT.

This chain joins TRBV27 and TRBJ1-2, with D possibly TRBD1 on 6 matching bases. Trimming pared 2 bases from V and 4 bases from J, leaving 11 bases between. The CDR3 spans 14 residues. Germline CDR1 MNHEY, CDR2 SMNVEV (reference sequence). The CDR3 loop is CASSLGRGGYGYTF. CDR3 sequence (DNA): TGTGCCAGCAGTTTAGGCAGGGGTGGCTATGGCTACACCTTC.

Details on this clonotype: A much bigger clone sits one base away, suggesting this may be a read error. This sequence joins TRBV3-1 and TRBJ2-5; 8 positions agree with TRBD1. CDR3 size: 15 residues. Germline trimming cut 6 bases from V and 2 bases from J; bases unmatched to any gene: 8. Germline CDR1 is LGHDT and CDR2 is YNNKEL (reference sequence). The CDR3: CASSYARTGQETQYF. CDR3 coding DNA: TGTGCCAGCAGTTACGCCAGGACAGGGCAAGAGACCCAGTACTTC.

In this sample, this clonotype turned up many times. V usage is TRBV30 and J usage is TRBJ1-2; tentatively, D is TRBD1 (6 bases). The CDR3 length is 15 residues. Trimming left V 8 bases short and J 1 base short, with 20 bases between. Germline lookup yields CDR1 GTSNPN and CDR2 SVGIG (reference sequence). DNA for the CDR3: TGTGCCACATATCGGAGGGGGTCCCTTAACTATGGCTACACCTTC. Its translation is CATYRRGSLNYGYTF. The variable domain in full, with the rest retrieved from reference TRBV30 and TRBJ1-2, is SQTIHQWPATLVQPVGSPLSLECTVEGTSNPNLYWYRQAAGRGLQLLFYSVGIGQISSEVPQNLSASRPQDRQFILSSKKLLLSDSGFYLCATYRRGSLNYGYTFGSGTRLTVV.

This clonotype was picked up many times. The V call is TRBV20-1, the J call TRBJ1-2, with 7 bases that match TRBD1. J gave up 5 bases and V 1 base, and 7 bases lay outside the gene matches. The CDR3 is 14 amino acids. Germline CDR1 reads DFQATT; CDR2 reads SNEGSKA (reference sequence). The DNA for the CDR3 is TGCAGTGCTAGAGGCGGGGACAGAGCGTATGGCTACACCTTC. Residues: CSARGGDRAYGYTF.

This clonotype was seen repeatedly, ten times or more. This chain uses TRBV6-2 or TRBV6-3 with TRBJ2-3; D is perhaps TRBD1 (5 bases). The length of the CDR3 is 15 residues. V shed 2 bases and J shed 2 bases, with 11 bases lying between them. Germline CDR1 and CDR2: MNHEY and SVGEGT. The CDR3 DNA follows: TGTGCCAGCAGTTACGGGCAGGGCATCACAGATACGCAGTATTTT. Translating gives CASSYGQGITDTQYF.